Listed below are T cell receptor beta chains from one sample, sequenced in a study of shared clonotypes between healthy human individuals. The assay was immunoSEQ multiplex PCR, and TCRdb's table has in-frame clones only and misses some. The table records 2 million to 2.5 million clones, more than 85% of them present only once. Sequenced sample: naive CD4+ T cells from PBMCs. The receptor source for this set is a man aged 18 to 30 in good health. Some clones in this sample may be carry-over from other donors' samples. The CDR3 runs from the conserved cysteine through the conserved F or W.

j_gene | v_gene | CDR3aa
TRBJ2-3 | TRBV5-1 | CASRGLAGATDTQYF
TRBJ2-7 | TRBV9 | CASSVATGASYEQYF
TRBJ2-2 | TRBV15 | CATSRVGPTGELFF
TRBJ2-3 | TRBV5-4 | CASRRLAGGLDTQYF
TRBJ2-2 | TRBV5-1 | CASSPSGTTTGELFF
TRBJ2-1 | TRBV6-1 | CASNQDAVNNEQFF
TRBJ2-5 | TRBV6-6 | CASSSKLAGGRGTQYF
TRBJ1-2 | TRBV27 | CASRTGDYGYTF
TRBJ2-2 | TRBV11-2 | CASSFTTSTGELFF
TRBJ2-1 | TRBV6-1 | CASTIWTELSNEQFF
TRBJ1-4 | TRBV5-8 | CASSLYRTQEKLFF
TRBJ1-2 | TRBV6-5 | CASSYRSLDATGGYTF
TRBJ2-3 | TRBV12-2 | CASRHQTTPPPDTQYF
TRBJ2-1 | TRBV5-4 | CASSLRDSYNEQFF
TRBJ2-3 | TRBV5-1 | CASSGDTAGGPDTQYF
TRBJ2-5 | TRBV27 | CASSRSLTGGTETQYF
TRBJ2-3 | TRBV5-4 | CASSSLTDTQYF
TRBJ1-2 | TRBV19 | CASSTQGFYGYTF
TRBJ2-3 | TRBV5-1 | CASSSQPQQTGGDTQYF
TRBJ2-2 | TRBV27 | CASRRGGNTGELFF